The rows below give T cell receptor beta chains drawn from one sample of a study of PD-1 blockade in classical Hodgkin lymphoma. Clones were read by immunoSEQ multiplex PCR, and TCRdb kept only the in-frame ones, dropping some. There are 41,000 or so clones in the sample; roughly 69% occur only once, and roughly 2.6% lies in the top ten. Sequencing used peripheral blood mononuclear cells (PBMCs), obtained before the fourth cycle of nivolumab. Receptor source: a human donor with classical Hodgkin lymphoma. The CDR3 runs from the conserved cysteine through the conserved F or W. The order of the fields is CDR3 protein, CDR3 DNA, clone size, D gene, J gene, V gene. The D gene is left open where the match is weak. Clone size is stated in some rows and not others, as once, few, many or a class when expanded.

CASSFKTGETDTQYF | TGTGCCAGCAGTTTTAAGACAGGGGAGACAGATACGCAGTATTTT | . | TRBD1 | TRBJ2-3 | TRBV6-5
CASSPRDGSYEQYF | TGTGCCAGTAGTCCCCGGGACGGATCCTACGAGCAGTACTTC | . | . | TRBJ2-7 | TRBV19
CASSPPGLTDLEAFF | TGTGCCAGCAGCCCCCCGGGCCTCACGGATCTTGAAGCTTTCTTT | . | . | TRBJ1-1 | TRBV7-9
CASSVAMAKGETQYF | TGTGCCAGTAGTGTAGCTATGGCGAAGGGGGAGACCCAGTACTTC | once | . | TRBJ2-5 | TRBV19
CASSPQGARNNQPQHF | TGTGCCAGTAGTCCACAGGGGGCGCGAAATAACCAGCCCCAGCATTTT | . | TRBD1 | TRBJ1-5 | TRBV19
CASSGQYLEKLFF | TGTGCCAGCTCAGGGCAGTACCTCGAAAAACTGTTTTTT | . | . | TRBJ1-4 | TRBV6-1
CASSSTGQGYTGELFF | TGTGCCAGCAGTTCCACGGGACAGGGATACACCGGGGAGCTGTTTTTT | . | TRBD1 | TRBJ2-2 | TRBV6-6
CASSYPEQYF | TGTGCCAGCAGTTACCCCGAGCAGTACTTC | . | . | TRBJ2-7 | TRBV6-6
CTSSQASVRGGGGFSIPYEQYF | TGCACCAGCAGCCAAGCCTCCGTTAGGGGCGGGGGGGGCTTTAGTATCCCCTACGAGCAGTACTTC | . | . | TRBJ2-7 | TRBV1
CASSLLTGRSYEQYF | TGTGCCAGCAGTTTATTAACCGGGCGCTCCTACGAGCAGTACTTC | few | . | TRBJ2-7 | TRBV27
CASQGWANTEAFF | TGTGCCAGCCAGGGGTGGGCTAACACTGAAGCTTTCTTT | . | . | TRBJ1-1 | TRBV5-5
CASSNPSGQTDTQYF | TGTGCCAGTAGCAACCCTAGCGGGCAAACAGATACGCAGTATTTT | . | TRBD2 | TRBJ2-3 | TRBV19
CASSYSRGDQPQHF | TGTGCCAGCAGTTACTCGAGGGGGGATCAGCCCCAGCATTTT | . | . | TRBJ1-5 | TRBV6-5
CASSLSQGGYNEQFF | TGTGCCAGCAGTTTATCTCAGGGTGGCTACAATGAGCAGTTCTTC | . | . | TRBJ2-1 | TRBV27
CASSLQENQETQYF | TGTGCCAGCAGCTTACAGGAGAACCAAGAGACCCAGTACTTC | . | . | TRBJ2-5 | TRBV7-9
CASSSRLTGTVIEKLFF | TGTGCCAGCAGCTCCCGTTTAACCGGGACAGTAATTGAAAAACTGTTTTTT | . | TRBD1 | TRBJ1-4 | TRBV7-8
CASSLGVQDGYETQYF | TGTGCCAGCAGTTTAGGCGTACAGGATGGTTACGAGACCCAGTACTTC | . | . | TRBJ2-5 | TRBV28
CASSKIGTSLPQETQYF | TGCGCCAGCAGTAAAATAGGGACAAGCTTACCTCAAGAGACCCAGTACTTC | few | . | TRBJ2-5 | TRBV10-2
CASSEARTANQPQHF | TGTGCCAGCAGTGAAGCGAGGACAGCCAATCAGCCCCAGCATTTT | . | . | TRBJ1-5 | TRBV2
CASSLGQGVHEQYF | TGTGCCAGCAGTTTGGGTCAGGGTGTCCACGAGCAGTACTTC | few | . | TRBJ2-7 | TRBV6-6
CASSLLGSTDTQYF | TGTGCCAGCAGCTTATTGGGCAGCACAGATACGCAGTATTTT | few | . | TRBJ2-3 | TRBV7-6
CASSLQMNTEAFF | TGTGCCAGCAGCTTACAGATGAACACTGAAGCTTTCTTT | few | . | TRBJ1-1 | TRBV7-9